The 14 T cell receptor beta chains presented below share a single source sample, sequenced in a study of T cell changes during pregnancy in multiple sclerosis. TCRdb keeps only in-frame clones here, not all; method: immunoSEQ multiplex PCR. The sample contains just over 65,000 clones, about 89% of which appear only once. The input for sequencing was peripheral blood, taken in the second trimester of pregnancy. These TCRs come from a female donor with multiple sclerosis, enrolled in a pregnancy study.

The V and J genes are TRBV27 and TRBJ2-1; D perhaps matches TRBD2 (6 bases). CDR3 length: 13 residues. Germline loops: CDR1 MNHEY, CDR2 SMNVEV (reference sequence). The V end was cut by 8 bases, the J end by 6 bases, with 14 bases between. CDR3 sequence (DNA): TGTGCCAGCCGATTGCGGGGAAGCAATGAGCAGTTCTTC. This gives the protein CASRLRGSNEQFF.

The genes are TRBV4-1 and TRBJ2-7; 10 bases align to TRBD2. Germline lookup yields CDR1 MGHRA and CDR2 YSYEKL. V lost 1 base to trimming and J lost 2 bases; unmatched junction nucleotides: 8. The CDR3 is 17 residues long. CDR3 residues: CASSQGPPTSGAYEQYF. CDR3 in DNA: TGCGCCAGCAGCCAAGGCCCCCCTACTAGCGGGGCCTACGAGCAGTACTTC.

Concerning this clone itself: Other DNA sequences in the sample encode the same CDR3. The chain couples TRBV29-1 to TRBJ1-2; TRBD1 agrees at 9 bases. Germline V CDR1 and CDR2: SQVTM, ANQGSEA. This CDR3 region has 12 residues. The V and J ends lost 7 bases and 3 bases, in that order; junction bases with no gene match: 3. CDR3: CSARTGDYGYTF. The CDR3, as DNA: TGCAGCGCCCGGACAGGGGACTATGGCTACACCTTC. The full variable domain, with the rest looked up from reference TRBV29-1 and TRBJ1-2, is SAVISQKPSRDICQRGTSLTIQCQVDSQVTMMFWYRQQPGQSLTLIATANQGSEATYESGFVIDKFPISRPNLTFSTLTVSNMSPEDSSIYLCSARTGDYGYTFGSGTRLTVV.

Only one count was recorded for this clone. The V and J genes are TRBV18 and TRBJ2-3; perhaps TRBD1 as D (6 bases). V lost 6 bases to trimming and J lost 6 bases, with 13 bases between them. This CDR3 has 13 amino acids. Germline V gives CDR1 KGHSH, CDR2 LQKENI. The CDR3 sequence is CASSRDRLDTQYF. CDR3 DNA sequence: TGTGCCAGCTCGCGTGACAGGTTGGATACGCAGTATTTT.

By its share, this clone is medium-sized (0.01 to 0.1%). CDR3 in DNA: TGTGCCAGCAGTGGGACAGGAGAAACCGGGGAGCTGTTTTTT. The encoded protein is CASSGTGETGELFF. The V call is TRBV6-4, the J call TRBJ2-2; 7 bases line up with TRBD1. J gave up 5 bases and V 4 bases, and 4 bases lay outside the gene matches. This CDR3 is built from 14 residues. The germline V gene encodes CDR1 MRHNA and CDR2 SNTAGT.

The chain links TRBV5-4 to TRBJ2-1; 9 nucleotides match TRBD1. The CDR3 covers 15 residues. In germline, CDR1 is SGHNT, CDR2 YYREEE (reference sequence). V was pared by 4 bases and J by 3 bases, with 5 bases of the junction left unmatched. The CDR3 coding sequence is TGTGCCAGCAGCCCCCCGGGACAGGGCTACAATGAGCAGTTCTTC. This sequence encodes CASSPPGQGYNEQFF.

This chain joins TRBV4-3 and TRBJ2-7; D is undetermined. V was clipped by 1 base and J by 0 bases, with 10 bases between them. The germline V gene encodes CDR1 LGHNA and CDR2 YSLEER. CDR3 length equals 15 residues. CDR3 loop: CASSQVPESSYEQYF. CDR3 coding DNA: TGCGCCAGCAGCCAAGTACCGGAGAGCTCCTACGAGCAGTACTTC.

The CDR3 protein is CASSPSTGGKANYGYTF. The CDR3 DNA is TGTGCCAGCTCACCTTCGACAGGGGGAAAAGCTAACTATGGCTACACCTTC. The chain joins TRBV18 to TRBJ1-2, with 9 bases lining up with TRBD1. Losses at the gene ends were 3 bases for V and 0 bases for J; bases not matched to a gene: 8. Germline V gives CDR1 KGHSH, CDR2 LQKENI. The CDR3 spans 17 residues. Full variable domain (rest looked up from reference TRBV18 and TRBJ1-2): NAGVMQNPRHLVRRRGQEARLRCSPMKGHSHVYWYRQLPEEGLKFMVYLQKENIIDESGMPKERFSAEFPKEGPSILRIQQVVRGDSAAYFCASSPSTGGKANYGYTFGSGTRLTVV.

J is TRBJ1-2 and V is TRBV7-9; tentative D call: TRBD1 (6 bases). Germline assignment: CDR1 SEHNR and CDR2 FQNEAQ (reference sequence). The CDR3 has 16 amino acids. V gave up 5 bases and J gave up 1 base, with 17 bases separating them. CDR3 nucleotide sequence: TGTGCCAGCAGCCTCTTGCAGGGGTCTAATAACTATGGCTACACCTTC. Translation: CASSLLQGSNNYGYTF.

The chain recombines TRBV29-1 with TRBJ2-3; D call uncertain. Germline CDR1 SQVTM, CDR2 ANQGSEA. V lost 3 bases to trimming and J lost 0 bases, with 10 bases between them. The CDR3 sequence is 14 residues long. DNA for the CDR3: TGCAGCGTTGAGGCCCGTCTTAGCACAGATACGCAGTATTTT. Its translation: CSVEARLSTDTQYF.

The CDR3: CASSHFSSKDSHLSFF. For the CDR3, the DNA is TGCGCCAGCAGCCACTTCTCCTCCAAGGACAGCCACCTTTCTTTCTTT. V gene TRBV4-1 combines with J gene TRBJ1-1; the D gene is possibly TRBD1 (6 bases). CDR3 length: 16 residues. Between the trimmed V and J ends, which lost 3 bases and 12 bases, there was a span of 26 bases. Germline lookup yields CDR1 MGHRA and CDR2 YSYEKL.

V and J are TRBV27 and TRBJ1-6; 9 nucleotides align to TRBD1. J gave up 10 bases and V 6 bases, and 10 bases lay outside the gene matches. CDR1 is MNHEY, CDR2 SMNVEV, per germline (reference sequence). The CDR3 has 15 residues. CDR3 amino acids: CASRERTGARSPLHF. CDR3 nucleotides: TGTGCCAGCAGGGAAAGGACAGGGGCCAGGTCACCCCTCCACTTT.

V and J are TRBV7-3 and TRBJ2-1; 13 positions match TRBD2. After removal of 5 bases from V and 0 bases from J, the junction contained 4 bases not matched to a gene. There are 17 residues in the CDR3. The germline gives CDR1 SGHTA, CDR2 FQGTGA. In DNA form, the CDR3 reads TGTGCCAGCAGCCAGGGGACTAGCGGGGTCTCCTACAATGAGCAGTTCTTC. It yields the protein CASSQGTSGVSYNEQFF.

The chain couples TRBV18 to TRBJ2-2; TRBD2 matches 15 bases. This CDR3 spans 17 amino acids. V dropped 0 bases and J dropped 5; count of bases not matched to a gene: 1. Germline V CDR1 and CDR2: KGHSH, LQKENI. CDR3 bases: TGTGCCAGCTCACCACCGGGACTAGCGGGAGGTACCGGGGAGCTGTTTTTT. Translating it yields CASSPPGLAGGTGELFF.